The source of this TCR beta chain is a study of CD8 T cell repertoires and HIV-1 epitope variants. Study details: Each of Twenty-five Gag and Nef epitope peptides stimulated a separate culture. Study results and caveats: Only beta chains were identified, marking proliferation to antigen, not function.

The CDR3 is 12 amino acids. Germline V lookup: CDR1 SGHNT, CDR2 YYREEE (reference sequence). Trimming removed 8 bases from V and 2 bases from J, with 10 bases in between. A word on this clone: Its antigen is unknown.

On the immunoSEQ platform, TCR beta CDR3s were sequenced at survey depth. Only in-frame clones appear in the TCRdb table, and some are missing; sequencing was by immunoSEQ multiplex PCR. The sample contains around 5,200 clones, about two thirds of which appear only once. Source material: cultured CD8+ T cells derived from PBMCs. The receptor's source is a male donor with HIV. The chain uses TRBV5-4 and TRBJ2-5, with D maybe TRBD1 (6 bases). CDR3 sequence reads: CASWDTQETQYF. The CDR3 coding sequence is TGTGCCAGTTGGGACACACAAGAGACCCAGTACTTC.